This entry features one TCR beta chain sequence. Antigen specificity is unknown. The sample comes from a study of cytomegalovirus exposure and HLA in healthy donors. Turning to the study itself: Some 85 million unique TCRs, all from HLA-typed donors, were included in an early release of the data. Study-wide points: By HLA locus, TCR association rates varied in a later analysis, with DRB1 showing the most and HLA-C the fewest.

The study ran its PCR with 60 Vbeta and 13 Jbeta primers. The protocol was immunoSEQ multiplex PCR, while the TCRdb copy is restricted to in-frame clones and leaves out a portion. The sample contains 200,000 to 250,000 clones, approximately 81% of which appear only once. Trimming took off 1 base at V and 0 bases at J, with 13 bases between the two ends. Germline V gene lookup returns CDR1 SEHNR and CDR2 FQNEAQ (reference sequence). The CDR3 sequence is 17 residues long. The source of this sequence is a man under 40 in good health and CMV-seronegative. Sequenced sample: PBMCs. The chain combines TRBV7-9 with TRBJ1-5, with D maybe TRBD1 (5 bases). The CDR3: CASSLVGRVDSNQPQHF. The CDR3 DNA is TGTGCCAGCAGCTTAGTGGGCAGGGTGGATAGCAATCAGCCCCAGCATTTT.